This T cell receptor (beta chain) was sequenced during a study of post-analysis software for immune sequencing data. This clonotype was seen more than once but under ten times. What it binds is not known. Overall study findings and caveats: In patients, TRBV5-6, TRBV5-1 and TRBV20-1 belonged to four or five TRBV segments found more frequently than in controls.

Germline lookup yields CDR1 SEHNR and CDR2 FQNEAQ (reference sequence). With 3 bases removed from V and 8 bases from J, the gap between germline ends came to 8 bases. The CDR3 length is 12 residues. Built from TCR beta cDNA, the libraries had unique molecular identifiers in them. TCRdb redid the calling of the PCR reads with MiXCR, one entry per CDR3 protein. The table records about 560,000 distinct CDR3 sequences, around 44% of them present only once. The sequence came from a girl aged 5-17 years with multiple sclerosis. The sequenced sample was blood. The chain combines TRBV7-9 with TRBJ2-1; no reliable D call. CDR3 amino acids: CASSLAPHEQFF. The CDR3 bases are TGTGCCAGCAGCTTGGCCCCCCATGAGCAGTTCTTC.